The 23 T cell receptor beta chains presented below share a single source sample, sequenced in a study of shared clonotypes between healthy human individuals. Repertoires were generated with immunoSEQ multiplex PCR, while TCRdb's copy carries only in-frame clones and drops some. Seen here are just over 2,000,000 clones, around 95% observed once, and the top ten hold roughly 0.13%. Sequenced material: naive CD4+ T cells sorted from blood. The subset: CD45RA+ positively selected. The receptors originated from a man aged 18 to 30 in good health.

The chain links TRBV25-1 to TRBJ2-7; D remains unclear. The germline CDR1 and CDR2 sequences are MGHDK and SYGVNS. Trimming took off 4 bases at V and 3 bases at J, with 10 bases between the two ends. This CDR3 is built from 13 residues. This chain's CDR3 is CASSGLYGYEQYF. The CDR3 region has the DNA TGTGCCAGCAGTGGCCTTTATGGCTACGAGCAGTACTTC.

The chain couples TRBV9 to TRBJ2-2; the D gene is possibly TRBD1 (6 bases). Germline loops: CDR1 SGDLS, CDR2 YYNGEE. V lost 4 bases to trimming and J lost 7 bases, with 17 bases between them. This CDR3 is built from 15 residues. CDR3 bases: TGTGCCAGCAGCTCATCGGGACACTCCGTCGGGGAGCTGTTTTTT. It specifies CASSSSGHSVGELFF.

Points on this clone: This same CDR3 is encoded by further DNA sequences in the sample. The chain has TRBV6-6 and TRBJ1-4; the match to TRBD1 covers 10 bases. The CDR3 runs to 14 residues. The germline gives CDR1 MNHNY, CDR2 SVGAGI (reference sequence). The V and J ends lost 4 bases and 5 bases, in that order; junction bases with no gene match: 1. In nucleotides, the CDR3 is TGTGCCAGCAGTTGGGGACAGGGGAATGAAAAACTGTTTTTT. Its translation is CASSWGQGNEKLFF.

The chain recombines TRBV19 with TRBJ2-1; 15 bases map to TRBD2. Trimming at V came to 5 bases and at J to 9 bases, leaving 5 bases not matched to a gene. Germline CDR1 LNHDA, CDR2 SQIVND (reference sequence). The CDR3 totals 15 residues. In DNA form, the CDR3 reads TGTGCCAGTAGTCCCGGGACTAGCGGGGGGATTGAGCAGTTCTTC. Protein sequence: CASSPGTSGGIEQFF.

This chain connects TRBV28 to TRBJ1-6; TRBD1 is a possible D gene (5 bases). The CDR3 runs 14 residues. Germline V lookup: CDR1 MDHEN, CDR2 SYDVKM. V lost 6 bases and J lost 5, with 11 bases in between. The CDR3 sequence is CASRGGSDNSPLHF. Here the CDR3 DNA reads TGTGCCAGCAGGGGGGGTTCCGATAATTCACCCCTCCACTTT.

The chain has TRBV4-1 and TRBJ1-5, with TRBD1 as a possible D gene (6 bases). Trimming cost V 1 base and J 2 bases, with 15 bases left between them. The CDR3 contains 17 residues. Looked up from germline, CDR1 is MGHRA and CDR2 is YSYEKL. Written as DNA, the CDR3 is TGCGCCAGCAGCCAAGGTCCAAGGGGGGGCGGCAATCAGCCCCAGCATTTT. It specifies CASSQGPRGGGNQPQHF.

This clone was seen only once. This chain links TRBV10-3 with TRBJ2-7, with D perhaps TRBD1 or TRBD2 (5 bases each). Trimming left V 4 bases short and J 0 bases short, with 13 bases between. CDR1 and CDR2 from the germline V gene are ENHRY and SYGVKD. This CDR3 contains 15 residues. The CDR3 coding sequence is TGTGCCATCAGTGGCAGGGAGAGGCTCTCCTACGAGCAGTACTTC. It specifies CAISGRERLSYEQYF.

This sequence joins TRBV7-6 and TRBJ2-3; D ambiguous. Per germline, CDR1 SGHVS and CDR2 FNYEAQ. The V end was cut by 1 base, the J end by 4 bases, with 21 bases between. The CDR3 is made up of 18 amino acids. DNA of the CDR3: TGTGCCAGCAGCTTAGGTCTTCAGAAAGGAAGGCAGGCAGATACGCAGTATTTT. Amino acids: CASSLGLQKGRQADTQYF.

This clone was found once. In nucleotides, the CDR3 is TGCGCCAGCAGCCAAGGAGCCAGGGAGGGGCCCCAGCATTTT. Its protein product is CASSQGAREGPQHF. The gene calls are TRBV4-3 and TRBJ1-5; D is perhaps TRBD1 (5 bases). Trimming removed 1 base at V and 9 bases at J, with 13 bases between. CDR1 LGHNA and CDR2 YSLEER come from the germline V gene. This CDR3 spans 14 amino acids.

The chain combines TRBV5-1 with TRBJ1-2; 11 nucleotides line up with TRBD1. This CDR3 comprises 15 residues. Trimming at V came to 6 bases and at J to 5 bases, leaving 9 bases not matched to a gene. Germline V lookup: CDR1 SGHRS, CDR2 YFSETQ. CDR3 sequence: CASNEGQGALYGYTF. In nucleotides, the CDR3 is TGCGCCAGCAACGAAGGACAGGGGGCTCTATATGGCTACACCTTC.

The chain carries TRBV4-1 and TRBJ1-6; the D gene is possibly TRBD1 (6 bases). CDR3 length: 16 amino acids. Trimming pared 2 bases from V and 8 bases from J, leaving 16 bases between. CDR1 is MGHRA and CDR2 is YSYEKL in the germline V gene. CDR3 in amino acids: CASSQPTRGIYSPLHF. The CDR3 nucleotides are TGCGCCAGCAGCCAACCGACAAGGGGGATTTATTCACCCCTCCACTTT.

The chain recombines TRBV9 with TRBJ2-1, with 8 bases matching TRBD1. Germline CDR1 and CDR2: SGDLS and YYNGEE. The CDR3 contains 14 residues. With 2 bases clipped from V and 5 bases from J, the junction kept 3 bases outside the gene matches. In DNA form, the CDR3 reads TGTGCCAGCAGCGTGGACAGGGCCCACAATGAGCAGTTCTTC. This sequence encodes CASSVDRAHNEQFF.

The rearrangement links TRBV7-9 to TRBJ1-2; D unclear. V lost 2 bases, J lost 8 bases, and 12 bases lay in between. CDR1 and CDR2 (germline): SEHNR, FQNEAQ (reference sequence). The CDR3 covers 13 residues. CDR3 sequence reads: CASSLPPPKGYTF. CDR3 nucleotide sequence: TGTGCCAGCAGCTTACCCCCCCCGAAGGGCTACACCTTC.

This chain connects TRBV27 to TRBJ2-1; D unresolved. The CDR3 covers 15 residues. V was cut by 3 bases and J by 2 bases, with 11 bases left in between. CDR1 and CDR2 (germline): MNHEY, SMNVEV (reference sequence). The CDR3 sequence is CASSLLGRAYNEQFF. In DNA, the CDR3 is TGTGCCAGCAGTTTGCTGGGTAGGGCCTACAATGAGCAGTTCTTC.

Note on this clone: The junction departs from the called germline gene at one end, perhaps through a read error. The chain recombines TRBV11-2 with TRBJ2-7; D is possibly TRBD2 (5 bases). This CDR3 contains 14 residues. Germline CDR1 and CDR2: SGHAT and FQNNGV. CDR3 nucleotides: TGTGCCAGCAGCTCTAGCAAAGGGTCCTTCGAGCAGTACTTC. Translating gives CASSSSKGSFEQYF.

This chain's CDR3 is CASSLSQGYGYTF. The CDR3 DNA sequence: TGTGCCAGCAGTTTATCCCAGGGCTATGGCTACACCTTC. This chain connects TRBV28 to TRBJ1-2; tentative D call: TRBD1 (5 bases). Trimming shortened V by 1 base and J by 4 bases, and 7 bases separated the two germline ends. The length of the CDR3 is 13 residues. In germline, CDR1 is MDHEN, CDR2 SYDVKM.

For this clone: At the DNA level, this CDR3 is encoded by other sequences in the same sample as well. This sequence joins TRBV30 and TRBJ1-3; D is unclear. Germline CDR1 GTSNPN, CDR2 SVGIG (reference sequence). Trimming removed 5 bases at V and 4 bases at J, with 15 bases between. The CDR3 consists of 14 residues. CDR3 DNA sequence: TGTGCCTGGTCGAACGGCGCGTCCGGAAACACCATATATTTT. Translated: CAWSNGASGNTIYF.

The chain joins TRBV2 to TRBJ1-6; TRBD1 might be the D (5 bases). This CDR3 has 15 amino acids. The V gene's germline CDR1 is SNHLY and CDR2 FYNNEI. V lost 3 bases to trimming and J lost 7 bases, with 13 bases between them. CDR3 sequence: CASSEQGQMNSPLHF. Here the CDR3 DNA reads TGTGCCAGCAGTGAGCAGGGCCAAATGAATTCACCCCTCCACTTT.

The chain carries TRBV21-1 and TRBJ1-1. TRBV21-1 is tagged as a pseudogene. The CDR3 loop spans 15 amino acids. The CDR3 DNA sequence: TGTGCCAGCAGCAAAGTCAAGGTTTTGAACACTGAAGCTTTCTTT. Translation: CASSKVKVLNTEAFF.

This chain connects TRBV6-1 to TRBJ2-6, with TRBD1 matching 10 bases. The V segment lost 4 bases and the J segment 2 bases; nucleotides outside the gene matches: 5. The CDR3 spans 17 residues. CDR1 and CDR2 (germline): MNHNS, SASEGT. The CDR3 is CASSATDRGAGANVLTF. Here the CDR3 DNA reads TGTGCCAGCAGTGCAACGGACAGGGGGGCTGGGGCCAACGTCCTGACTTTC.

This chain links TRBV27 with TRBJ2-7, with D uncertain. CDR3 size: 13 residues. Trimming cost V 4 bases and J 6 bases, with 13 bases left between them. In germline, CDR1 is MNHEY, CDR2 SMNVEV (reference sequence). The CDR3 DNA is TGTGCCAGCAGTTGGGCTTTGGGTCGCGAGCAGTACTTC. This translates into CASSWALGREQYF.

The chain couples TRBV30 to TRBJ2-7; TRBD2 agrees at 9 bases. Germline V gene data show CDR1 as GTSNPN and CDR2 as SVGIG (reference sequence). The CDR3 has 14 residues. With V trimmed by 1 base and J by 3 bases, 4 bases remained unmatched. The CDR3 spells CAWSEGLARYEQYF. The CDR3 nucleotides read TGTGCCTGGAGTGAGGGACTAGCCCGCTACGAGCAGTACTTC.

The rearrangement links TRBV5-1 to TRBJ1-1, with no clear D. The germline V gene has CDR1 SGHRS and CDR2 YFSETQ. CDR3 length: 14 residues. V was trimmed by 0 bases and J by 4 bases, leaving 10 bases between them. The CDR3 is CASSLEFEVTEAFF. The CDR3 DNA sequence: TGCGCCAGCAGCTTGGAGTTCGAGGTCACTGAAGCTTTCTTT.